These 18 T cell receptor beta chains were all obtained from the same sample, sequenced in a study of shared clonotypes between healthy human individuals. This table comes from immunoSEQ multiplex PCR, and its TCRdb copy is limited to in-frame clones, with some not included. The table shows approximately 2.3 million clones, with 90% to 95% occurring only once. Sequencing was performed on naive CD4+ T cells from PBMCs. Subset described: CD45RA+ positively selected. These receptors originate from a man aged 18-30 years in good health. Some clones in this sample may be carry-over from other donors' samples.

A word on this clone: Other nucleotide sequences in the sample specify the same CDR3. This chain links TRBV18 with TRBJ2-7; TRBD1 matches at 7 bases. The J segment lost 2 bases and the V segment lost 3 bases, leaving 7 bases of the junction unmatched. The CDR3 has 15 amino acids. The germline CDR1 and CDR2 sequences are KGHSH and LQKENI. Here the CDR3 reads CASSPRTGATYEQYF. In DNA form, the CDR3 reads TGTGCCAGCTCACCCAGGACAGGTGCCACCTACGAGCAGTACTTC.

Regarding this clone: Other DNA sequences in the sample encode the same CDR3. V usage is TRBV10-3 and J usage is TRBJ2-7; a weak D match, TRBD1 (6 bases). Germline-derived CDR1 and CDR2 are ENHRY and SYGVKD. CDR3 length: 13 residues. V lost 2 bases, J lost 1 base, and 6 bases lay in between. This CDR3 is CAISETGSYEQYF. Written as DNA, the CDR3 is TGTGCCATCAGTGAGACAGGGTCCTACGAGCAGTACTTC.

The chain recombines TRBV14 with TRBJ2-5; D remains ambiguous. The CDR3 length is 13 residues. Between the trimmed V and J ends, which lost 4 bases and 0 bases, there was a span of 6 bases. CDR1 and CDR2 from the germline V gene are SGHDN and FVKESK. The CDR3 protein is CASSPQYQETQYF. The CDR3 bases are TGTGCCAGCAGCCCTCAGTACCAAGAGACCCAGTACTTC.

The V gene is TRBV9, the J gene TRBJ2-6, with no clear D. CDR1 is SGDLS and CDR2 is YYNGEE in the germline V gene. Deletions cut 3 bases from V and 4 bases from J, with 8 bases between. The CDR3 runs to 14 residues. The CDR3 region has the DNA TGTGCCAGCAGCGGGAGACCGGGGGCCAACGTCCTGACTTTC. Translating it yields CASSGRPGANVLTF.

This chain's CDR3 is CASSPRRGGIQETQYF. The DNA for the CDR3 is TGTGCCAGCAGCCCCCGCAGGGGAGGAATCCAAGAGACCCAGTACTTC. The chain combines TRBV9 with TRBJ2-5, with D possibly being TRBD1 or TRBD2 (6 bases each). The ends were cut back, 4 bases at V and 1 base at J, with 17 bases in the middle. This CDR3 is 16 amino acids long. Germline CDR1 reads SGDLS; CDR2 reads YYNGEE.

V and J are TRBV9 and TRBJ2-5; 7 nucleotides line up with TRBD1. J lost 5 bases, V lost 0 bases, and 7 bases had no gene match. Germline CDR1 SGDLS, CDR2 YYNGEE. This CDR3 region has 15 residues. The CDR3 protein is CASSVASVGGETQYF. CDR3 coding DNA: TGTGCCAGCAGCGTAGCTTCGGTAGGGGGCGAGACCCAGTACTTC.

This rearrangement joins TRBV2 to TRBJ1-3, with 7 bases aligning to TRBD1. V lost 8 bases and J lost 0; bases outside the gene matches: 13. CDR3 length equals 17 residues. The germline gives CDR1 SNHLY, CDR2 FYNNEI. The DNA for the CDR3 is TGTGCCAGCGGGGAGGTCCGGGACAGTAACTCTGGAAACACCATATATTTT. This encodes CASGEVRDSNSGNTIYF. Variable domain in full (rest from reference TRBV2 and TRBJ1-3): EPEVTQTPSHQVTQMGQEVILRCVPISNHLYFYWYRQILGQKVEFLVSFYNNEISEKSEIFDDQFSVERPDGSNFTLKIRSTKLEDSAMYFCASGEVRDSNSGNTIYFGEGSWLTVV.

This sequence joins TRBV11-2 and TRBJ1-1; 7 bases match TRBD1. CDR1 and CDR2 from the germline V gene are SGHAT and FQNNGV. V dropped 6 bases and J dropped 11; count of bases not matched to a gene: 9. There are 12 residues in the CDR3. As DNA, the CDR3 is TGTGCCAGCAGACCGAGACAGGGCCCTGCTTTCTTT. It encodes CASRPRQGPAFF.

In this sample, this clone turned up a few times. The rearrangement links TRBV27 to TRBJ1-1; D unclear. Trimming shortened V by 9 bases and J by 1 base, and 12 bases separated the two germline ends. Germline V lookup: CDR1 MNHEY, CDR2 SMNVEV (reference sequence). The CDR3 consists of 13 residues. CDR3 protein: CASSGSQNTEAFF. The DNA of the CDR3 is TGTGCCAGTTCGGGATCCCAGAACACTGAAGCTTTCTTT.

In DNA form, the CDR3 reads TGTGCCAGCACCAAGGCGGGGGGAGCGGGTACGCAGTATTTT. It translates to CASTKAGGAGTQYF. The chain combines TRBV9 with TRBJ2-3; 8 positions match TRBD2. Germline loops: CDR1 SGDLS, CDR2 YYNGEE. The CDR3 length is 14 residues. V dropped 6 bases and J dropped 8; count of bases not matched to a gene: 11.

V is TRBV6-6 and J is TRBJ2-3; D is perhaps TRBD2 (6 bases). The CDR3 loop spans 14 amino acids. Germline V gives CDR1 MNHNY, CDR2 SVGAGI (reference sequence). The V and J ends lost 6 bases and 3 bases respectively, with 13 bases between them. The CDR3 loop reads CASRAPGTTDTQYF. CDR3 nucleotides: TGTGCCAGCAGGGCCCCCGGGACTACAGATACGCAGTATTTT.

This chain connects TRBV12-2 to TRBJ2-4. TRBV12-2 is flagged as a pseudogene. This CDR3 contains 18 residues. The CDR3 region is CASRLGRWEQLAKNIQYF. In DNA, the CDR3 is TGTGCAAGTCGCTTAGGTCGGTGGGAACAGTTGGCCAAAAACATTCAGTACTTC.

The J gene is TRBJ2-7, the V gene TRBV28; 13 nucleotides align to TRBD2. The CDR3 consists of 18 residues. With V trimmed by 7 bases and J by 0 bases, 12 bases remained unmatched. Germline CDR1 MDHEN, CDR2 SYDVKM. The CDR3 region has the DNA TGTGCCAGCACCGAACTAGCGGGAGGGACCGAAAGCTCCTACGAGCAGTACTTC. Translating it yields CASTELAGGTESSYEQYF. Together with reference TRBV28 and TRBJ2-7, the CDR3 gives the full variable domain: DVKVTQSSRYLVKRTGEKVFLECVQDMDHENMFWYRQDPGLGLRLIYFSYDVKMKEKGDIPEGYSVSREKKERFSLILESASTNQTSMYLCASTELAGGTESSYEQYFGPGTRLTVT.

The gene calls are TRBV25-1 and TRBJ1-5; the D is unclear. Germline V lookup: CDR1 MGHDK, CDR2 SYGVNS. The CDR3 is made up of 16 amino acids. V lost 1 base and J lost 2, with 12 bases in between. CDR3 sequence (DNA): TGTGCCAGCAGTGAATTGGGTTACAGAGGCAATCAGCCCCAGCATTTT. It specifies CASSELGYRGNQPQHF.

V is TRBV28 and J is TRBJ2-7, with TRBD1 as a possible D gene (6 bases). The V end was cut by 6 bases, the J end by 3 bases, with 12 bases between. The CDR3 runs 13 residues. In germline, CDR1 is MDHEN, CDR2 SYDVKM. The chain's CDR3 is CASRATGYYEQYF. CDR3 bases: TGTGCCAGCAGGGCTACAGGGTACTACGAGCAGTACTTC.

The chain combines TRBV7-9 with TRBJ1-3; the D gene is possibly TRBD1 (5 bases). Germline CDR1 and CDR2: SEHNR and FQNEAQ (reference sequence). The CDR3 covers 15 residues. With 3 bases removed from V and 0 bases from J, the gap between germline ends came to 9 bases. As DNA, the CDR3 is TGTGCCAGCAGCTTTGACAGCGCCTCTGGAAACACCATATATTTT. Translating it yields CASSFDSASGNTIYF.

The rearrangement joins TRBV29-1 to TRBJ1-1; tentative D call: TRBD1 (6 bases). The CDR3 length is 13 residues. Per the germline V gene, CDR1 is SQVTM and CDR2 is ANQGSEA. The V end was cut by 5 bases, the J end by 4 bases, with 14 bases between. DNA for the CDR3: TGCAGCGTTCGGGGGCTTTATGGCACTGAAGCTTTCTTT. Encoded protein: CSVRGLYGTEAFF.

This chain joins TRBV5-4 and TRBJ2-7; 10 bases agree with TRBD1. This CDR3 comprises 16 residues. The ends lost 0 bases at V and 3 bases at J; junction bases unmatched: 6. CDR1 and CDR2 from the germline V gene are SGHNT and YYREEE (reference sequence). The CDR3 loop is CASSLASRTGGYEQYF. The CDR3 region has the DNA TGTGCCAGCAGCTTGGCCTCGAGGACAGGGGGCTACGAGCAGTACTTC. Based on the CDR3 plus reference TRBV5-4 and TRBJ2-7, the full variable domain is ETGVTQSPTHLIKTRGQQVTLRCSSQSGHNTVSWYQQALGQGPQFIFQYYREEENGRGNFPPRFSGLQFPNYSSELNVNALELDDSALYLCASSLASRTGGYEQYFGPGTRLTVT.